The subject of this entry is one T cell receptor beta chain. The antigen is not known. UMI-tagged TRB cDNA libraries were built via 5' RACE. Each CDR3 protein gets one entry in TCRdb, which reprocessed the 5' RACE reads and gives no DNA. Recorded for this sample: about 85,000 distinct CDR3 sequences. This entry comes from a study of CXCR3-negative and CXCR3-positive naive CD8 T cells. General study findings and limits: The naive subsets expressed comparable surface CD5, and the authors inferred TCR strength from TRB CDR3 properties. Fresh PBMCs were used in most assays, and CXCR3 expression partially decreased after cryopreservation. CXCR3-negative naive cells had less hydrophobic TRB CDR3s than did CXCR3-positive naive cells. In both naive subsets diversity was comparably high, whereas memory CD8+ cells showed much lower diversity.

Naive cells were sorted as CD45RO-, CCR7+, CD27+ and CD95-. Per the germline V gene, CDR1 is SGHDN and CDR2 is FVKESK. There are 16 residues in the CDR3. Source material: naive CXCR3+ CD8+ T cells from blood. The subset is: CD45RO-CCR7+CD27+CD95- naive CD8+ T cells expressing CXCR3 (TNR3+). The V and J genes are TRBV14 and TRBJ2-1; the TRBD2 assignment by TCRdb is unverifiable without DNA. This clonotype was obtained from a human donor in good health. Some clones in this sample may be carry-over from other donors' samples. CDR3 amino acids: CASSPLAGVVLDEQFF.